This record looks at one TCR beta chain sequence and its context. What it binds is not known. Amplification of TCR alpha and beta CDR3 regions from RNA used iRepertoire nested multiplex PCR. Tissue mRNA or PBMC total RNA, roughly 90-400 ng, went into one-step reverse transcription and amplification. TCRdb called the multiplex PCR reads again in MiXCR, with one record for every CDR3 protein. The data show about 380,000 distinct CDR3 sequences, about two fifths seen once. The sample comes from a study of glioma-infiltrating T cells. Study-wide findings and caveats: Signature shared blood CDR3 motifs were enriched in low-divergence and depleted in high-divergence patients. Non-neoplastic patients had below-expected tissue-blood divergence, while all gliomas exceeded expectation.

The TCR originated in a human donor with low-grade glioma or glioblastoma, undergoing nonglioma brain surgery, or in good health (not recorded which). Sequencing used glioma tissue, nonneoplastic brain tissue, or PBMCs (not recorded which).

The CDR3 DNA reads TGCAGTGCTAAGAGCGGGTTCCACGAGCAGTACTTC. This gives the protein CSAKSGFHEQYF. V is TRBV20-1 and J is TRBJ2-7, with D possibly being TRBD2 (6 bases). Germline values: CDR1 DFQATT, CDR2 SNEGSKA (reference sequence). The CDR3 extends over 12 amino acids. Trimming pared 4 bases from V and 5 bases from J, leaving 12 bases between.